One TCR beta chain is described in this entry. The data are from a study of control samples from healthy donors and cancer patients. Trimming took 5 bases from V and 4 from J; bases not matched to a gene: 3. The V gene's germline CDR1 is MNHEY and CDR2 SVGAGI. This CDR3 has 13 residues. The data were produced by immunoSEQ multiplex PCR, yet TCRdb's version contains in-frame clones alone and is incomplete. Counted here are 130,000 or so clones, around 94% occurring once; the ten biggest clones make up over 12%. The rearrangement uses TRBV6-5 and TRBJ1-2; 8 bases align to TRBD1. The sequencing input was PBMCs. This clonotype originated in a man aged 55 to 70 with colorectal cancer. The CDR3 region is CASSTGQGYGYTF. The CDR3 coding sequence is TGTGCCAGCAGTACCGGACAGGGCTATGGCTACACCTTC.